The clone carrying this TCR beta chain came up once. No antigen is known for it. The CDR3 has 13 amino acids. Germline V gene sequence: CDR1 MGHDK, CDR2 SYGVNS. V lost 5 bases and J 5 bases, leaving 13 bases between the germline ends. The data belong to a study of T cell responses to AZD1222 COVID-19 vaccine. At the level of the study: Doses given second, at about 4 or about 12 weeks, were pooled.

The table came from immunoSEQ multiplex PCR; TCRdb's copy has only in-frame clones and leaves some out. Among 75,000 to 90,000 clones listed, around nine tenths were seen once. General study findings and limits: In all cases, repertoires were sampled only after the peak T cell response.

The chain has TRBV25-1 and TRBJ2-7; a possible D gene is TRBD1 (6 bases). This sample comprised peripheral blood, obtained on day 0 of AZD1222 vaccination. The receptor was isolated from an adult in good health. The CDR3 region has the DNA TGTGCCAGCAGTACGCAGGGGCGTCACGAGCAGTACTTC. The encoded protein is CASSTQGRHEQYF.